These T cell receptor beta chains were read from a single sample in a study of T cell changes during pregnancy in multiple sclerosis. The table came from immunoSEQ multiplex PCR; TCRdb's copy has only in-frame clones and leaves some out. The sample carries roughly 52,000 clones, over 80% recorded once. Sequenced here: CD4+ T cells from peripheral blood mononuclear cells, sampled in the first trimester of pregnancy. The receptors here all came from a female donor with multiple sclerosis, enrolled in a pregnancy study. The CDR3 runs from the conserved cysteine through the conserved F or W.

J gene | V gene | CDR3 protein
TRBJ2-2 | TRBV19 | CASSLLTGELFF
TRBJ1-6 | TRBV5-1 | CASSLRDRVDNSPLHF
TRBJ1-1 | TRBV10-3 | CAIGLGSGEAFF
TRBJ2-7 | TRBV7-3 | CASSLTYRDKHEQYF
TRBJ2-5 | TRBV4-1 | CASSQDDRGSQETQYF
TRBJ2-5 | TRBV19 | CASSIEGGPGETQYF
TRBJ2-3 | TRBV30 | CAWSVGQRTDTQYF
TRBJ1-2 | TRBV6-1 | CASSEALFGSNYGYTF
TRBJ2-7 | TRBV5-6 | CASSRQGFGPYEQYF
TRBJ1-2 | TRBV28 | CASSLGGPNSYGYTF
TRBJ2-1 | TRBV9 | CASSVSLAGALNEQFF
TRBJ1-6 | TRBV5-1 | CASSTGGAPGSRNSPLHF
TRBJ1-5 | TRBV6-1 | CASSEEGGGNQPQHF
TRBJ2-3 | TRBV5-4 | CASSLRGIIDTQYF
TRBJ1-3 | TRBV28 | CASSLGGQTTIYF
TRBJ2-1 | TRBV29-1 | CTAGLIGEGSSYNEQFF
TRBJ1-3 | TRBV4-3 | CASSQGQASGNTIYF
TRBJ2-7 | TRBV2 | CASSGPSDRGRVYEQYF
TRBJ2-2 | TRBV5-6 | CASSFLSGGSTGELFF
TRBJ2-1 | TRBV30 | CAWSRTVLNEQFF
TRBJ1-3 | TRBV28 | CASSLMWRNSGNTIYF
TRBJ2-7 | TRBV5-1 | CASSRANGAGGPVQYF
TRBJ1-1 | TRBV7-2 | CASSYDRNTEAFF
TRBJ1-2 | TRBV9 | CASSPRDTTNYGYTF
TRBJ1-2 | TRBV30 | CAWSPMRGNYGYTF